This entry lists 2 T cell receptor beta chains sequenced from one sample in a study of regulatory T cells in long-lasting Graves disease. Building of the TCR beta libraries involved iRepertoire HTBI primers and Arm-PCR of CDR3 regions. A single record per CDR3 protein comes from TCRdb applying MiXCR to the multiplex PCR reads. Among about 540,000 distinct CDR3 sequences, roughly 13% were seen once, and the ten largest hold roughly 10%. The time point here: newly diagnosed GD, antithyroid drugs for less than 3 months. Generation of the TCR library employed RNA extracted from PBMCs. These data also featured in a second study, about T cells in Graves' hyperthyroidism and ophthalmopathy.

The starting material was peripheral blood mononuclear cells (PBMCs), obtained at new diagnosis, from a patient treated with antithyroid drugs. These TCRs come from a man aged 30 to 45 with Graves disease.

This clonotype was detected ten times or more. The rearrangement links TRBV20-1 to TRBJ2-7; D possibly corresponds to TRBD1 (6 bases). V lost 6 bases to trimming and J lost 5 bases, with 17 bases between them. The CDR3 loop spans 13 amino acids. From germline, CDR1 is DFQATT and CDR2 SNEGSKA (reference sequence). CDR3 protein: CSASVQGKDEQYF. In nucleotides, the CDR3 is TGCAGTGCGTCTGTACAGGGTAAAGACGAGCAGTACTTC.

This chain joins TRBV27 and TRBJ1-1; TRBD1 might be the D (5 bases). Germline CDR1 is MNHEY and CDR2 is SMNVEV (reference sequence). The V and J ends lost 8 bases and 3 bases respectively, with 19 bases between them. The CDR3 has 15 amino acids. The CDR3 reads CASYQLTAGDTEAFF. The CDR3 DNA reads as TGTGCCAGCTACCAATTGACGGCGGGGGACACTGAAGCTTTCTTT.